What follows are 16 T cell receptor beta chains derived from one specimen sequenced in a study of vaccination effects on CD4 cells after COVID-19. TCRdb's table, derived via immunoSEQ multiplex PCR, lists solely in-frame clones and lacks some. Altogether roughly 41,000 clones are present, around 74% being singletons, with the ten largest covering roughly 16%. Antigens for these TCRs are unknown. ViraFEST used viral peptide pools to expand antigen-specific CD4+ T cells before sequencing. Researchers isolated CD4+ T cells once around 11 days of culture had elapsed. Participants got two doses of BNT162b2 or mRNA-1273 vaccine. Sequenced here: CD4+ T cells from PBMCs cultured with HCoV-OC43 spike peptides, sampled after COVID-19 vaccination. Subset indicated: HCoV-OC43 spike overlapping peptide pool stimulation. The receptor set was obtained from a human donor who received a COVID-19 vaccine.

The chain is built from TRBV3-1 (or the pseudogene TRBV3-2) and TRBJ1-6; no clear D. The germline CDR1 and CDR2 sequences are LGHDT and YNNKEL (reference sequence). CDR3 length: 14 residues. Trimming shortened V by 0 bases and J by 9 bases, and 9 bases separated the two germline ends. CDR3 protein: CASSQEGESSPLHF. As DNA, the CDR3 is TGTGCCAGCAGCCAAGAGGGAGAAAGTTCACCCCTCCACTTT.

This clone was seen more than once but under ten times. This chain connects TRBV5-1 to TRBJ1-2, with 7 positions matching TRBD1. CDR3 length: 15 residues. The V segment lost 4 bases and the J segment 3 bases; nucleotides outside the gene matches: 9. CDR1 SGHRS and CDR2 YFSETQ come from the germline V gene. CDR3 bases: TGCGCCAGCAGCCTTGGAGGGGGCATTGACTATGGCTACACCTTC. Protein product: CASSLGGGIDYGYTF.

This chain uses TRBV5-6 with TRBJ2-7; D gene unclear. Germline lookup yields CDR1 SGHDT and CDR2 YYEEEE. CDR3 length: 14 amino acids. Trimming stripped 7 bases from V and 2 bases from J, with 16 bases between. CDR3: CASGIGTPTYEQYF. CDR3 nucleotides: TGTGCCAGCGGGATTGGTACACCGACCTACGAGCAGTACTTC.

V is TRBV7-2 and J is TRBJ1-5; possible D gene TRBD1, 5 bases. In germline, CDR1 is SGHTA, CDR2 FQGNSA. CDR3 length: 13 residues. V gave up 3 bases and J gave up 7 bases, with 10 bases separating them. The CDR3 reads CASSFWGRQPQHF. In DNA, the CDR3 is TGTGCCAGCAGCTTCTGGGGGAGGCAGCCCCAGCATTTT.

The CDR3 protein is CASSESLAAGETQYF. For the CDR3, the DNA is TGTGCCAGCAGTGAAAGTTTGGCGGCAGGAGAGACCCAGTACTTC. The V call is TRBV6-1, the J call TRBJ2-5; no clear D gene. Trimming shortened V by 2 bases and J by 4 bases, and 14 bases separated the two germline ends. CDR1 and CDR2 from the germline V gene are MNHNS and SASEGT. This CDR3 is 15 amino acids long.

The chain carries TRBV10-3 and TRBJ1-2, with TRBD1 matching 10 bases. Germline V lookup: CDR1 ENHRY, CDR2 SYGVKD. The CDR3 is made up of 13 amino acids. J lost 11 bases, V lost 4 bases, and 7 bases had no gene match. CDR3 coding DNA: TGTGCCATCAGTGGAGGGGACAGGGGCAGTTACACCTTC. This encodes CAISGGDRGSYTF.

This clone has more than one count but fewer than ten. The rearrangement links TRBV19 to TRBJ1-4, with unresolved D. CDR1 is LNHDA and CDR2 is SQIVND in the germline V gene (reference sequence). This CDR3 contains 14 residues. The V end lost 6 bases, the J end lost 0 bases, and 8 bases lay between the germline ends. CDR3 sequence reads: CASRTVSTNEKLFF. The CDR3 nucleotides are TGTGCCAGTAGAACGGTGTCAACTAATGAAAAACTGTTTTTT.

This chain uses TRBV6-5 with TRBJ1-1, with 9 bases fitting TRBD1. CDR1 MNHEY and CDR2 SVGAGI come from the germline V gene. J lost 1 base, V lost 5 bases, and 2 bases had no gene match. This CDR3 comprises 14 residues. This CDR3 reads CASSRGQGNTEAFF. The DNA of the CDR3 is TGTGCCAGCAGTCGGGGACAGGGGAACACTGAAGCTTTCTTT.

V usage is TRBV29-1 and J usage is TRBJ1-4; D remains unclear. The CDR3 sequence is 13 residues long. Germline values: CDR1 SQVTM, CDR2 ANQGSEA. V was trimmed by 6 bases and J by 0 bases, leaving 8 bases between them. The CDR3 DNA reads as TGCAGCGTCGTTGGGACAACTAATGAAAAACTGTTTTTT. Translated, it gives CSVVGTTNEKLFF.

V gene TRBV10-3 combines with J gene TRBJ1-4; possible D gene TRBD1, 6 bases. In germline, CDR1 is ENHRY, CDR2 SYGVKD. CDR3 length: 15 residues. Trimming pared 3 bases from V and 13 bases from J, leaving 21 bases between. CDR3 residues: CAISEEAGAVGGLFF. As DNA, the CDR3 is TGTGCCATCAGTGAAGAGGCAGGGGCTGTTGGTGGACTGTTTTTT.

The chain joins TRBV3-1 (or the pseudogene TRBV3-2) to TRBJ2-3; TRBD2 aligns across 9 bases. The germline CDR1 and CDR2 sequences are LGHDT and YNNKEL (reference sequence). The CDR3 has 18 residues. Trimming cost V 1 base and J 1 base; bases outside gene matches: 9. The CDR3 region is CASSQGLVAGGGTDTQYF. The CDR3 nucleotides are TGTGCCAGCAGCCAAGGTCTGGTGGCGGGGGGGGGCACAGATACGCAGTATTTT.

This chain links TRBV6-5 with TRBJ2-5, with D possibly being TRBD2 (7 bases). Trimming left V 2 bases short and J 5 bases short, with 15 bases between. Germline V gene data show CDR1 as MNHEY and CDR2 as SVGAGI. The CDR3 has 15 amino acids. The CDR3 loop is CASSYLAGAQETQYF. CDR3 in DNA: TGTGCCAGCAGTTACCTGGCGGGGGCCCAGGAGACCCAGTACTTC.

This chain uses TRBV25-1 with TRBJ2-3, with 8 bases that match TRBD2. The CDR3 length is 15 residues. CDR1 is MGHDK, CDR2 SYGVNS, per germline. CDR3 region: CATNPLAGSTDTQYF. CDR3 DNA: TGTGCGACCAACCCCTTAGCGGGGAGCACAGATACGCAGTATTTT.

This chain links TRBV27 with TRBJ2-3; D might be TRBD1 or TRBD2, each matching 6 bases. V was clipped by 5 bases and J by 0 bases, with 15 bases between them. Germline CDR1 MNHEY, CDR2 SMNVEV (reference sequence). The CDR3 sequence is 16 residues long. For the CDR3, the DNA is TGTGCCAGCAGTGCGAAGGGGGGCTCTAGCACAGATACGCAGTATTTT. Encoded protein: CASSAKGGSSTDTQYF.

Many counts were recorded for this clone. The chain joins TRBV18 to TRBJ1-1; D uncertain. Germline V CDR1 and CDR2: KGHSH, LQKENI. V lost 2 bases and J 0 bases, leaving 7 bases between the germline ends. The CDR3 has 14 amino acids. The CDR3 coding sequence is TGTGCCAGCTCACCATCGGGAATGAACACTGAAGCTTTCTTT. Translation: CASSPSGMNTEAFF.

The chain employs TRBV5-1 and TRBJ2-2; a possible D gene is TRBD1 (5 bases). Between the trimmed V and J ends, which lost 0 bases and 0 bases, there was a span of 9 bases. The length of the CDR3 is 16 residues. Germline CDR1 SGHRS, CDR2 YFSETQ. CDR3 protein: CASSLDTGPNTGELFF. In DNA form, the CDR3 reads TGCGCCAGCAGCTTGGATACAGGACCGAACACCGGGGAGCTGTTTTTT.